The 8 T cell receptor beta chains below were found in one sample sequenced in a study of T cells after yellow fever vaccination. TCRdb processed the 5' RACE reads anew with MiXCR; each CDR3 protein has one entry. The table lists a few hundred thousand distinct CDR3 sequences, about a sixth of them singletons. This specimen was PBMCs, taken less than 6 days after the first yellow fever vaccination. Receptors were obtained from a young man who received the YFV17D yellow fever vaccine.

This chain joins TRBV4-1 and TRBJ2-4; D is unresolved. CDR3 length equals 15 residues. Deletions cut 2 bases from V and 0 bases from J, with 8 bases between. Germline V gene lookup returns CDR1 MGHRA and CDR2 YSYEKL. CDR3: CASSQLGLAKNIQYF. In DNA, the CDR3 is TGCGCCAGCAGCCAACTAGGGTTAGCCAAAAACATTCAGTACTTC.

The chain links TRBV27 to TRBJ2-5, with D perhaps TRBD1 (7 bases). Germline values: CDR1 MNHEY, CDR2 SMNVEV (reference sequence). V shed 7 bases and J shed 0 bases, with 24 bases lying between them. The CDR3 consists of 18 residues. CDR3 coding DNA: TGTGCCAGCACCTTAAGAGGAGGGGATGGGACAGACCAAGAGACCCAGTACTTC. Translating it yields CASTLRGGDGTDQETQYF.

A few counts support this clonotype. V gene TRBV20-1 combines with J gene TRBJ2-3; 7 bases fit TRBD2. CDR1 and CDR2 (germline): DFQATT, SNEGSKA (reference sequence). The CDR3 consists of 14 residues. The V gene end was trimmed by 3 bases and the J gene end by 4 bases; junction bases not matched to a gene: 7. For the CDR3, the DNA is TGCAGTGCTAGCCTCACTAGCGCGGCAGATACGCAGTATTTT. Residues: CSASLTSAADTQYF.

In DNA, the CDR3 is TGTGCCAGCAGCCCTGGGACTACTAGCACAGATACGCAGTATTTT. The encoded protein is CASSPGTTSTDTQYF. The chain combines TRBV4-2 with TRBJ2-3, with 7 bases identical to TRBD2. The CDR3 length is 15 residues. CDR1 LGHNA and CDR2 YNFKEQ come from the germline V gene. V was clipped by 4 bases and J by 0 bases; unmatched bases: 4.

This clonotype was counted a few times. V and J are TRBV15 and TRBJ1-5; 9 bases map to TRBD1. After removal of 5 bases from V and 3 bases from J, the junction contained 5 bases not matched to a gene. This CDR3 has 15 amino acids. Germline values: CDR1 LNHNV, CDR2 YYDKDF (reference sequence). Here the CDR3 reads CATSPGQGLNQPQHF. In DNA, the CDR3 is TGTGCCACCAGCCCGGGACAGGGCCTCAATCAGCCCCAGCATTTT.

DNA for the CDR3: TGTGCCAGCAGCCACGTGACCCGGGGTGGAACTGAAGCTTTCTTT. It codes for CASSHVTRGGTEAFF. The chain recombines TRBV3-1 with TRBJ1-1; D is undetermined. Trimming cost V 3 bases and J 5 bases, with 16 bases left between them. The CDR3 runs 15 residues. CDR1 is LGHDT and CDR2 is YNNKEL in the germline V gene (reference sequence).

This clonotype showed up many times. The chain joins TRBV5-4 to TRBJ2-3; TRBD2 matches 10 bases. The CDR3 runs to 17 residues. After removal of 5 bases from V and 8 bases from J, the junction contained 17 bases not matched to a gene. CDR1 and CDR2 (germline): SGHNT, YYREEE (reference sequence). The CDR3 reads CASSPPLAGADAGTQYF. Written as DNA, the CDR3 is TGTGCCAGCAGTCCACCGCTAGCGGGGGCAGATGCGGGTACGCAGTATTTT.

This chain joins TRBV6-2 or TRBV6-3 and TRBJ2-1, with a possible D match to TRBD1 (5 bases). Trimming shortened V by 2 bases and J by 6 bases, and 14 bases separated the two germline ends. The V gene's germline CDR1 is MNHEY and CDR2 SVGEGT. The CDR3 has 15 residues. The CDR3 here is CASSYANWGPNEQFF. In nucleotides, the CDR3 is TGTGCCAGCAGTTACGCCAATTGGGGCCCCAATGAGCAGTTCTTC.